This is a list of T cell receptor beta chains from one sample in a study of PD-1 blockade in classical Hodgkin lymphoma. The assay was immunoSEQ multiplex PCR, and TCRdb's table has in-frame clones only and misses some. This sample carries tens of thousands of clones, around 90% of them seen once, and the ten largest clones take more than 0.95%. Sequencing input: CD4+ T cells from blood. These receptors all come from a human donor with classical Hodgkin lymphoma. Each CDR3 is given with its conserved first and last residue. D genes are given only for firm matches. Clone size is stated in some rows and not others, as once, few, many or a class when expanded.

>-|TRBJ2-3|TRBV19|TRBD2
TGTGCCAGTACTCCCCGTGGACTAGCTTCAGATACGCAGTATTTT
CASTPRGLASDTQYF
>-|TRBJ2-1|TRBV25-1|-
TGTGCCAGCGAAAGCAACGGCGGGACTTACAATGAGCAGTTCTTC
CASESNGGTYNEQFF
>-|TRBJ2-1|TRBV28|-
TGTGCCAGCAGTTTACCTGGGGCCTATCCCAATGAGCAGTTCTTC
CASSLPGAYPNEQFF
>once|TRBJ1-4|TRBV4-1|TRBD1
TGCGCCAGCAGCCAGGACAGGGGGCAGGAAAAACTGTTTTTT
CASSQDRGQEKLFF
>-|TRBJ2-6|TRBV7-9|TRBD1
TGTGCCAGCAGCTGGAACCGCGGGACAGGGGGCTCTGGGGCCAACGTCCTGACTTTC
CASSWNRGTGGSGANVLTF
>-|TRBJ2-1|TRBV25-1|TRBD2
TGTGCCAGCGGAAGACCGGGACTAGCGGGATACAATGAGCAGTTCTTC
CASGRPGLAGYNEQFF
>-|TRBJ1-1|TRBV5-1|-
TGCGCCAGCAGCTTCAACGGGAACACTGAAGCTTTCTTT
CASSFNGNTEAFF
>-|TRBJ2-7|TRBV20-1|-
TGCAGTGGTGGCAGCTCCTACGAGCAGTACTTC
CSGGSSYEQYF
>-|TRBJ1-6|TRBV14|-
TGTGCCAGCAGCCAACGAAAAGGGTCCCGAGCTTCACCCCTCCACTTT
CASSQRKGSRASPLHF
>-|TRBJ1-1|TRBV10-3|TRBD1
TGTGCCATTCAGGGACAGGGTACAACAGGCCGAGCTTTCTTT
CAIQGQGTTGRAFF
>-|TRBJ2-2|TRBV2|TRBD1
TGTGCCAGCAGTGAACAGGGACAGGGGAACACCGGGGAGCTGTTTTTT
CASSEQGQGNTGELFF
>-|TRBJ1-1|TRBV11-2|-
TGTGCCAGCAGCTTAGCGGGATTCATGAACACTGAAGCTTTCTTT
CASSLAGFMNTEAFF
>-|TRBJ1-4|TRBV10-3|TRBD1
TGTGCCATCAGTGACGGTTCGGGACAGGGGTTCGAAAAACTGTTTTTT
CAISDGSGQGFEKLFF
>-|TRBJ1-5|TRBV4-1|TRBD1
TGCGCCAGCAGCCAACGAGAGGGGACAGGTCAGCCCCAGCATTTT
CASSQREGTGQPQHF
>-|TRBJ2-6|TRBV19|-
TGTGCCAGTAATGGACCCAGTCGTACGACCAACGTCCTGACTTTC
CASNGPSRTTNVLTF
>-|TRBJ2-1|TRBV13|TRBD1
TGTGCCAGCAGCCCCCGGACAGGGGCGGGCAATGAGCAGTTCTTC
CASSPRTGAGNEQFF
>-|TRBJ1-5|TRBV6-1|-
TGTGCCAGCAGTGAACAGGGAGGCAATCAGCCCCAGCATTTT
CASSEQGGNQPQHF
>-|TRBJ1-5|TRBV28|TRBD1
TGTGCCAGCAGTCCCGGGACAGTAAGTCTACTCATTCAGCCCCAGCATTTT
CASSPGTVSLLIQPQHF
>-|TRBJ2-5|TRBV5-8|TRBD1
TGTGCCAGCAGCTGGGACAGGGAGGAGACCCAGTACTTC
CASSWDREETQYF
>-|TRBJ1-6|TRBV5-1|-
TGCGCCAGCAGCCCTGCACCCAGGGCCTATAATTCACCCCTCCACTTT
CASSPAPRAYNSPLHF
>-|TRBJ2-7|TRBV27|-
TGTGCCAGCAGTCCCGAGGGCCCCGGCTACGAGCAGTACTTC
CASSPEGPGYEQYF
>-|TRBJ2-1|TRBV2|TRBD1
TGTGCCAGCGGATCGGACAGGGGGCCCAATGAGCAGTTCTTC
CASGSDRGPNEQFF
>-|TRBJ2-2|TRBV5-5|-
TGTGCCAGCAGCTTTGCAGGAGGGAACACCGGGGAGCTGTTTTTT
CASSFAGGNTGELFF
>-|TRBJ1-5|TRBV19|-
TGTGCCAGTAGTATAAGGGGCAGGGGAGATTTGGAGCCCCAGCATTTT
CASSIRGRGDLEPQHF
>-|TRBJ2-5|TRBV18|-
TGTGCCAGCTCACCGTCGGGGGAGACCCAGTACTTC
CASSPSGETQYF
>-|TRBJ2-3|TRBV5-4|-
TGTGCCAGCAGCCCCCGGGCTAGCACAGATACGCAGTATTTT
CASSPRASTDTQYF
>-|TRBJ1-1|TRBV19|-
TGTGCCAGTAGTGTGGGACCGTACCCCGTGAACACTGAAGCTTTCTTT
CASSVGPYPVNTEAFF
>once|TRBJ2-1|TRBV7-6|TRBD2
TGTGCCAGCAGCTTAGGAGGCGGGAGGGCCGGGGAGCAGTTCTTC
CASSLGGGRAGEQFF
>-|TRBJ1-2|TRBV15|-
TGTGCCACCAGCAGAGATCTACAGCACTATGGCTACACCTTC
CATSRDLQHYGYTF
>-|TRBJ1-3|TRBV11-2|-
TGTGCCAGCAGCTATATAGGGGGTCGCGTAAACACCATATATTTT
CASSYIGGRVNTIYF
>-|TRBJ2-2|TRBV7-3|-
TGTGCCAGCAGCTCCTCCGGAGGGGAGCTGTTTTTT
CASSSSGGELFF
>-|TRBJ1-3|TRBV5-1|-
TGCGCCAGCAGGGACAGCTCTGGAAACACCATATATTTT
CASRDSSGNTIYF
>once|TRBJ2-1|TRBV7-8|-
TGTGCCAGCAGCTACATCAAGGGGGGGTTCAAGCAGTTCTTC
CASSYIKGGFKQFF
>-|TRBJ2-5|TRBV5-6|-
TGTGCCAGCAGCTTTGGCGTGAGGGTCGAAGAGACCCAGTACTTC
CASSFGVRVEETQYF
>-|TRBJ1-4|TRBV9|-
TGTGCCAGCAGCGCCTACGGCTTGGGAGAAAAACTGTTTTTT
CASSAYGLGEKLFF
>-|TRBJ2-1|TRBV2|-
TGTGCCAGCCTAGCAGGGTCCCCTTACAATGAGCAGTTCTTC
CASLAGSPYNEQFF
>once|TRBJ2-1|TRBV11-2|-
TGTGCCAGCAGCCCTGCCAGTTTGGGGAATGAGCAGTTCTTC
CASSPASLGNEQFF
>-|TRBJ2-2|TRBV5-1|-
TGCGCCAGCAGCTTCGATGAAGTTAACACCGGGGAGCTGTTTTTT
CASSFDEVNTGELFF
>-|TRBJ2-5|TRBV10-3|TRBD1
TGTGCCATCAGGAGGGGGACAGTAGAAGAGACCCAGTACTTC
CAIRRGTVEETQYF
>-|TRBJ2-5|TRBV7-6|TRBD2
TGTGCCAGCAGCCCGGCTAGCGGGCCCCAAGAGACCCAGTACTTC
CASSPASGPQETQYF
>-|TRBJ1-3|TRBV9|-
TGTGCCAGCAGCGTAGCTCCGACGGAGGGAAACACCATATATTTT
CASSVAPTEGNTIYF
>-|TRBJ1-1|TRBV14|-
TGTGCCAGCAGCCGGGGGAAGGGACGATCCGGAACTTTCTTT
CASSRGKGRSGTFF